A selection of T cell receptor beta chains follows, all from one sample in a study of shared clonotypes between healthy human individuals. Using immunoSEQ multiplex PCR, the repertoire was profiled, and TCRdb retains in-frame clones only, with some absent. The sample has about 2 million clones; about 95% are singletons. Source material: naive CD8+ T cells sorted from blood. Receptors were obtained from a man between 18 and 29 years old in good health. Each CDR3 is given with its conserved first and last residue. D genes are given only for firm matches. Clone size is given for some rows only: seen once, a few or many times, or a class if the clone is expanded.

J gene	D gene	clone size	V gene	CDR3 protein	CDR3 DNA
TRBJ1-2	.	.	TRBV9	CASSALGGYTF	TGTGCCAGCAGCGCTTTGGGGGGCTACACCTTC
TRBJ2-7	.	.	TRBV4-3	CASSQRPEGLPGEQYF	TGCGCCAGCAGCCAACGACCGGAGGGCCTCCCCGGCGAGCAGTACTTC
TRBJ2-7	.	.	TRBV2	CASRDSYEQYF	TGTGCCAGCAGGGACAGCTACGAGCAGTACTTC
TRBJ1-5	.	.	TRBV7-8	CASSLWGEGGNQPQHF	TGTGCCAGCAGCTTATGGGGCGAAGGGGGCAATCAGCCCCAGCATTTT
TRBJ1-2	.	once	TRBV7-9	CASSFLDSYGYTF	TGTGCCAGCAGCTTTCTCGACAGCTATGGCTACACCTTC
TRBJ2-2	TRBD2	.	TRBV7-9	CASSQGLADKNGELFF	TGTGCCAGCAGCCAAGGACTAGCGGATAAAAACGGGGAGCTGTTTTTT
TRBJ1-5	.	.	TRBV7-9	CASSSRTDNQPQHF	TGTGCCAGCAGCTCACGGACGGACAATCAGCCCCAGCATTTT
TRBJ2-3	.	.	TRBV7-6	CASSLGSGTDTQYF	TGTGCCAGCAGCTTAGGAAGTGGCACAGATACGCAGTATTTT
TRBJ2-5	.	.	TRBV7-9	CASSDQGTWETQYF	TGTGCCAGCAGCGATCAAGGGACGTGGGAGACCCAGTACTTC
TRBJ2-7	.	.	TRBV5-6	CASSLSNSYEQYF	TGTGCCAGCAGCCTCTCCAACAGCTACGAGCAGTACTTC
TRBJ2-7	.	.	TRBV28	CASSTLKETPGYYEQYF	TGTGCCAGCAGTACCCTTAAAGAGACACCGGGTTACTACGAGCAGTACTTC
TRBJ1-1	.	.	TRBV6-5	CASSEFAEAFF	TGTGCCAGCAGTGAATTCGCTGAAGCTTTCTTT
TRBJ1-6	.	.	TRBV6-5	CASRKPSSYNSPLHF	TGTGCCAGCAGGAAGCCAAGCTCCTATAATTCACCCCTCCACTTT
TRBJ2-7	.	.	TRBV28	CASSLRGERDSYEQYF	TGTGCCAGCAGCCTTAGGGGGGAGCGGGACTCCTACGAGCAGTACTTC
TRBJ2-2	.	.	TRBV7-9	CASSYTGGANTGELFF	TGTGCCAGCAGCTATACGGGGGGCGCGAACACCGGGGAGCTGTTTTTT
TRBJ2-1	.	once	TRBV4-3	CASSHETGGEQFF	TGCGCCAGCAGCCATGAGACTGGAGGTGAGCAGTTCTTC
TRBJ2-7	TRBD2	.	TRBV11-2	CASSPGGGEQYF	TGTGCCAGCAGCCCCGGGGGGGGCGAGCAGTACTTC
TRBJ2-7	.	.	TRBV11-2	CASSLWDGTYEQYF	TGTGCCAGCAGCTTATGGGACGGCACCTACGAGCAGTACTTC
TRBJ1-6	.	.	TRBV6-6	CASRPTDERKSPLHF	TGTGCCAGCAGACCCACCGACGAAAGGAAATCACCCCTCCACTTT
TRBJ2-1	TRBD2	.	TRBV5-4	CASSLASGRGYNEQFF	TGTGCCAGCAGCCTGGCTAGCGGGAGGGGTTACAATGAGCAGTTCTTC
TRBJ1-2	.	.	TRBV10-2	CASPETVSGYTF	TGCGCCAGCCCTGAGACAGTCTCTGGCTACACCTTC
TRBJ2-1	.	.	TRBV13	CASSLLSGPNNEQFF	TGTGCCAGCAGCTTATTGTCCGGGCCCAATAATGAGCAGTTCTTC
TRBJ2-1	TRBD2	.	TRBV4-1	CASSPSSGSYNEQFF	TGCGCCAGCAGTCCTTCTAGCGGCTCCTACAATGAGCAGTTCTTC
TRBJ2-5	.	.	TRBV6-5	CASSPTGTDMETQYF	TGTGCCAGCAGTCCGACCGGGACGGACATGGAGACCCAGTACTTC
TRBJ2-7	.	.	TRBV5-3	CARSLGGLLFEQYF	TGTGCCAGAAGCTTGGGGGGGCTCCTTTTCGAGCAGTACTTC
TRBJ2-4	.	.	TRBV30	CAWDGAKNIQYF	TGTGCCTGGGACGGAGCCAAAAACATTCAGTACTTC
TRBJ1-1	.	.	TRBV13	CASSLDGEAFF	TGTGCCAGCAGCTTAGATGGTGAAGCTTTCTTT
TRBJ2-7	.	.	TRBV29-1	CSVLGGADSSYEQYF	TGCAGCGTCCTAGGGGGGGCGGACTCTTCCTACGAGCAGTACTTC
TRBJ1-2	.	.	TRBV9	CASSPTGPQWGYTF	TGTGCCAGCAGCCCTACGGGACCCCAGTGGGGCTACACCTTC
TRBJ2-2	.	.	TRBV21-1	CASSKAKAGPSGGPGELFF	TGTGCCAGCAGCAAAGCCAAGGCAGGGCCCAGCGGGGGCCCCGGGGAGCTGTTTTTT
TRBJ1-2	.	.	TRBV10-3	CAISELGTVIYGYTF	TGTGCCATCAGTGAGCTTGGGACGGTAATCTATGGCTACACCTTC
TRBJ1-1	.	.	TRBV7-9	CASSLGGARTEAFF	TGTGCCAGCAGCTTAGGAGGGGCGCGCACTGAAGCTTTCTTT
TRBJ2-5	.	.	TRBV7-2	CASSSVLEETQYF	TGTGCCAGCAGCTCAGTACTAGAGGAGACCCAGTACTTC
TRBJ2-7	.	.	TRBV9	CASSVGRTTYEQYF	TGTGCCAGCAGCGTAGGGCGGACTACCTACGAGCAGTACTTC
TRBJ2-7	TRBD1	.	TRBV5-1	CASSLGGTGDYEQYF	TGCGCCAGCAGCCTTGGCGGGACAGGCGACTACGAGCAGTACTTC
TRBJ1-1	.	.	TRBV28	CASSLDLNAEAFF	TGTGCCAGCAGTTTGGATCTGAACGCTGAAGCTTTCTTT
TRBJ2-1	.	.	TRBV7-9	CASSLVGGGLYNEQFF	TGTGCCAGCAGCTTAGTGGGGGGAGGCCTCTACAATGAGCAGTTCTTC
TRBJ2-1	.	once	TRBV5-6	CASSPEMGNEQFF	TGTGCCAGCAGCCCGGAAATGGGGAATGAGCAGTTCTTC
TRBJ1-3	.	.	TRBV6-6	CASSYSGSLSGNTIYF	TGTGCCAGCAGTTACTCAGGCAGTTTATCTGGAAACACCATATATTTT
TRBJ2-7	.	.	TRBV29-1	CSVDPGTGTSYEQYF	TGCAGCGTTGACCCCGGGACAGGGACTAGCTACGAGCAGTACTTC
TRBJ1-1	.	.	TRBV4-1	CASSQELLANTEAFF	TGCGCCAGCAGCCAAGAACTTTTAGCGAACACTGAAGCTTTCTTT
TRBJ2-1	.	.	TRBV13	CASSVAASSYNEQFF	TGTGCCAGCAGCGTCGCGGCTTCCAGCTACAATGAGCAGTTCTTC
TRBJ2-3	TRBD1	.	TRBV28	CASRPTGVDTQYF	TGTGCCAGCAGACCAACAGGGGTAGATACGCAGTATTTT
TRBJ2-7	.	.	TRBV7-8	CASSLEGTGYEQYF	TGTGCCAGCAGCTTAGAGGGAACGGGTTACGAGCAGTACTTC
TRBJ1-1	.	.	TRBV29-1	CSVGEGYTEAFF	TGCAGCGTGGGAGAAGGTTACACTGAAGCTTTCTTT
TRBJ2-7	.	.	TRBV7-4	CASSASLSEGEVYEQYF	TGTGCCAGCAGCGCGTCCCTCTCCGAGGGGGAGGTCTACGAGCAGTACTTC
TRBJ2-7	TRBD1	.	TRBV7-6	CASSPGQGLSGTRIYEQYF	TGTGCCAGCAGCCCGGGACAGGGACTTTCCGGGACAAGAATCTACGAGCAGTACTTC
TRBJ2-1	TRBD1	.	TRBV5-4	CASRYRDRDNEQFF	TGTGCCAGCAGATACCGGGACAGGGACAATGAGCAGTTCTTC
TRBJ2-7	.	.	TRBV27	CASRNTGSYEQYF	TGTGCCAGCAGGAACACAGGTTCCTACGAGCAGTACTTC
TRBJ2-7	TRBD1	.	TRBV28	CASSFEGQGVYEQYF	TGTGCCAGCAGTTTCGAGGGGCAGGGGGTATACGAGCAGTACTTC
TRBJ2-3	.	.	TRBV25-1	CASSPADTQYF	TGTGCCAGCAGTCCGGCGGATACGCAGTATTTT
TRBJ2-4	.	.	TRBV18	CASSPRGDENIQYF	TGTGCCAGCTCACCACGAGGGGACGAAAACATTCAGTACTTC
TRBJ1-3	.	.	TRBV7-6	CASSLGTYTGSGNTIYF	TGTGCCAGCAGCTTAGGGACTTATACGGGCTCTGGAAACACCATATATTTT